This TCR beta chain was recovered during a study of response to subunit inactivated influenza vaccine. As to this clonotype: The antigen remains undetermined.

Study-level points and caveats: Each seasonal influenza vaccination, the authors suggested, recruits few new T cells.

A single record per CDR3 protein comes from TCRdb applying MiXCR to the RT-PCR reads. This sample carries about 520,000 distinct CDR3 sequences, less than 30% of them seen once, and the ten largest clones take under 2.5%. V was clipped by 0 bases and J by 0 bases, with 5 bases between them. Germline-derived CDR1 and CDR2 are GTSNPN and SVGIG (reference sequence). CDR3 length equals 14 residues. The source is a man in his forties or fifties who received an inactivated influenza vaccine. The chain combines TRBV30 with TRBJ2-2; D is ambiguous. The sample consisted of CD4+ T cells sorted from PBMCs, taken 5 days after vaccination. The CDR3 DNA reads TGTGCCTGGAGTGTTCTAACGAACACCGGGGAGCTGTTTTTT. It is translated as CAWSVLTNTGELFF.